This T cell receptor beta chain was sequenced for a study of blood T cell repertoires in COVID-19. In the study overall: The origin of the acute and convalescent COVID-19 samples was the United States, Italy and Spain.

Trimming removed 7 bases from V and 7 bases from J, with 13 bases in between. The CDR3 is 13 amino acids. CDR1 LNHDA and CDR2 SQIVND come from the germline V gene (reference sequence). TCRdb's table, derived via immunoSEQ multiplex PCR, lists solely in-frame clones and lacks some. This table holds 250,000 to 300,000 clones, approximately 85% found once. Participant age was roughly 18 to 100 years, and participants resided in about two dozen US areas. Each participant's cohort was designated according to participant-reported clinical history. The chain has TRBV19 and TRBJ1-4, with D perhaps matching TRBD1 (6 bases). This TCR came from a woman in her 50s who had been exposed to COVID-19. Sample: PBMCs or T cells enriched from blood (not recorded which). CDR3 DNA sequence: TGTGCCAGTAATACAGGGAACGGTGAAAAACTGTTTTTT. Its translation is CASNTGNGEKLFF.